This T cell receptor beta chain came from a study of radiotherapy plus CTLA-4 blockade in lung cancer. About the study: Objective responses emerged in under 20% of patients, and roughly 30% attained disease control.

Broader study findings: Radiotherapy was combined with ipilimumab, and tumor-derived TCR clones then expanded in blood. Early clone dynamics of blood T cells, plus interferon-beta, reportedly predicted response best.

As for this clone: Antigen specificity is unknown.

TCRdb keeps only in-frame clones here, not all; method: immunoSEQ multiplex PCR. The data show 20,000 to 25,000 clones, around 72% seen once. The CDR3 is made up of 15 amino acids. V was pared by 4 bases and J by 1 base, with 8 bases between. Germline-derived CDR1 and CDR2 are MGHRA and YSYEKL. Ipilimumab-mediated CTLA-4 blockade plus focal radiation was given to patients having chemo-refractory metastatic non-small-cell lung cancer. This chain uses TRBV4-1 with TRBJ2-6; no clear D gene. The TCR sequence derives from a human donor with non-small cell lung cancer who had stable disease on radiotherapy plus ipilimumab. The sequencing used peripheral blood, collected from a patient treated with radiotherapy plus ipilimumab. CDR3: CASSPAGSGANVLTF. CDR3 DNA sequence: TGCGCCAGCAGCCCCGCCGGGTCTGGGGCCAACGTCCTGACTTTC.